The rows below give T cell receptor beta chains drawn from one sample of a study of T cells in Graves' hyperthyroidism and ophthalmopathy. TCRdb processed the multiplex PCR reads anew with MiXCR; each CDR3 protein has one entry. The table shows around 350,000 distinct CDR3 sequences, with 20% to 30% occurring only once. Input material: blood. The source of these receptors is a man aged 50 or older with Graves' hyperthyroidism. CDR3s include the opening cysteine and the closing phenylalanine or tryptophan. The D gene is left open where the match is weak. Expanded clones are given a class, and other clones once, few, many or no size at all.

J	V	size	D	DNA	CDR3
TRBJ2-1	TRBV20-1	many	.	TGCAGTGCTAGACCCATCTCCTCCTACAATGAGCAGTTCTTC	CSARPISSYNEQFF
TRBJ1-4	TRBV5-1	.	.	TGCGCCAGCAGCGGGGTAGGCGGCGAAAAACTGTTTTTT	CASSGVGGEKLFF
TRBJ2-3	TRBV6-1	once	.	TGTGCCATCAGTCCCGGACTACTTAGTCAGGATACGCAGTATTTT	CAISPGLLSQDTQYF
TRBJ1-1	TRBV19	few	TRBD1	TGTGCCAGTAGTATTCGTCCCGGGACAGGGATTGACACTGAAGCTTTCTTT	CASSIRPGTGIDTEAFF
TRBJ2-7	TRBV20-1	few	TRBD1	TGCAGTGCCAGAGGTCAGGGGGCCTACGAGCAGTACTTC	CSARGQGAYEQYF
TRBJ2-2	TRBV20-1	.	.	TGCAGTGCTAGTCCCAGGGGGGGTGGTACCGGGGAGCTGTTTTTT	CSASPRGGGTGELFF
TRBJ2-7	TRBV7-9	.	TRBD2	TGTGCCAGCGATTCGGGACTAGTTGGGGTGCAGTACTTC	CASDSGLVGVQYF
TRBJ2-5	TRBV10-3	many	TRBD1	TGTGCCATCAGTGTCCTTGGAACAGGGGGTGAGACCCAGTACTTC	CAISVLGTGGETQYF
TRBJ2-3	TRBV20-1	few	TRBD1	TGCAGTGCTAGCCCTACGACAGGGTATACGCAGTATTTT	CSASPTTGYTQYF
TRBJ2-7	TRBV10-3	.	.	TGTGCCATCAGTTTGACAGTCTCCTACGAGCAGTACTTC	CAISLTVSYEQYF
TRBJ2-2	TRBV11-2	many	.	TGTGCCAGCAGCTTTACGACTCGAGATGGCGGGGAGCTGTTTTTT	CASSFTTRDGGELFF
TRBJ2-6	TRBV19	.	TRBD2	TGTGCCAGTAGTGGCGGGAGCTCTGGGGCCAACGTCCTGACTTTC	CASSGGSSGANVLTF
TRBJ1-2	TRBV2	.	.	TGTGCCAGCGCCCAGGAGTTTTATGGCTACACCTTC	CASAQEFYGYTF
TRBJ2-7	TRBV7-9	few	TRBD2	TGTGCCAGCAGCGCGGCCGGGACTAGTCTCCACGAGCAGTACTTC	CASSAAGTSLHEQYF
TRBJ2-5	TRBV25-1	.	.	TGTGCCAGCAGTGAGATGGGGGGTTTTGATCAAGAGACCCAGTACTTC	CASSEMGGFDQETQYF
TRBJ2-1	TRBV19	few	TRBD2	TGTGCCAGTACCATAGGCGGGCTAGCGGGAGGAAGCTCCTACAATGAGCAGTTCTTC	CASTIGGLAGGSSYNEQFF
TRBJ1-1	TRBV5-1	many	.	TGCGCCAGCAGCTCCACGGGGACGGAGATGAACACTGAAGCTTTCTTT	CASSSTGTEMNTEAFF
TRBJ2-5	TRBV19	.	.	TGTGCCAGTAGTATAAGCACTATAGAGACCCAGTACTTC	CASSISTIETQYF
TRBJ1-3	TRBV6-1	few	TRBD1	TGTGCCAGCAGTTCCGAGACAGGGGGCCCCTCTGGAAACACCATATATTTT	CASSSETGGPSGNTIYF
TRBJ2-3	TRBV5-1	few	.	TGCGCCAGCAGCTTGGTTGGGCATTCCCCTTTCGATACGCAGTATTTT	CASSLVGHSPFDTQYF
TRBJ2-5	TRBV30	.	.	TGTGCCTGGAGTATGGGCGACTCCGGCCGCGAGACCCAGTACTTC	CAWSMGDSGRETQYF
TRBJ2-3	TRBV7-6	many	TRBD2	TGTGCCAGCAGCCCAAGCGGGAGGGCCACAGATACGCAGTATTTT	CASSPSGRATDTQYF
TRBJ2-5	TRBV29-1	many	.	TGCAGCGTTGACGGGGCCGGGGAGACCCAGTACTTC	CSVDGAGETQYF
TRBJ2-3	TRBV5-1	few	.	TGCGCCAGCAGCTTGAGCGGAGGTGGAGCAGATACGCAGTATTTT	CASSLSGGGADTQYF
TRBJ2-1	TRBV2	many	TRBD2	TGTGCCAGCAGTCGGGGACTAGCGGGAGGTAGAAATGAGCAGTTCTTC	CASSRGLAGGRNEQFF
TRBJ2-7	TRBV29-1	.	.	TGCAGCATCCTGTCGGACGGATCCTACGAGCAGTACTTC	CSILSDGSYEQYF
TRBJ2-3	TRBV30	many	TRBD2	TGTGCCTGGAGTGTAATGAGCGGGGCAGATACGCAGTATTTT	CAWSVMSGADTQYF
TRBJ2-7	TRBV19	few	TRBD2	TGTGCCAGTAGTCCGGGGACTAGCGGGGTTTACGAGCAGTACTTC	CASSPGTSGVYEQYF
TRBJ2-7	TRBV11-1	.	.	TGTGCCAGCAGCTTAGGCGAGTTTGAGCAGTACTTC	CASSLGEFEQYF
TRBJ2-7	TRBV28	many	.	TGTGCCAGCACGGGTCAGGGTGGGAGAGTGTCCTACGAGCAGTACTTC	CASTGQGGRVSYEQYF
TRBJ2-3	TRBV7-8	many	.	TGTGCCAGCACAGCTTATAGAATCGGAACAGATACGCAGTATTTT	CASTAYRIGTDTQYF
TRBJ2-7	TRBV11-2	many	.	TGTGCCAGCAGCTTAGATCCCGGATACGAGCAGTACTTC	CASSLDPGYEQYF
TRBJ1-6	TRBV27	few	.	TGTGCCAGCAGTTTAACGGGACAAGGAAGCGGTTCACCCCTCCACTTT	CASSLTGQGSGSPLHF
TRBJ1-6	TRBV7-9	.	.	TGTGCCAGCAGCTTAGAGGGGGGGTCACCCCTCCACTTT	CASSLEGGSPLHF
TRBJ2-3	TRBV2	many	.	TGTGCCAGCACTTTAGGAGATACGCAGTATTTT	CASTLGDTQYF
TRBJ1-2	TRBV20-1	.	TRBD1	TGCAGTGCTAGAGATGCCGGGACAGGGGACCTCTATGGCTACACCTTC	CSARDAGTGDLYGYTF